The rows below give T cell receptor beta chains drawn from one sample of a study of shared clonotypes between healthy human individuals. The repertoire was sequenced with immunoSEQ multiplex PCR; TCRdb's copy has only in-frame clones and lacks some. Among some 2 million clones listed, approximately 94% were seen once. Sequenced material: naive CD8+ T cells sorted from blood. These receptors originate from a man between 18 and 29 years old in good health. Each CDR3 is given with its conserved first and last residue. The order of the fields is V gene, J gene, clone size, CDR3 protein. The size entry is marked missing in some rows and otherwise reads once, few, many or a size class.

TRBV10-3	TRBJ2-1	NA	CAIREDNEQFF
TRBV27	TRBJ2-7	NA	CASSPPMTSALSYEQYF
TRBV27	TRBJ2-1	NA	CASSSGAGILLEQFF
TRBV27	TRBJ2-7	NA	CASSFQGTSGSEQYF
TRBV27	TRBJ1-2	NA	CASSLWSGSAYGYTF
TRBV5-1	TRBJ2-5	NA	CASSLNPWGETQYF
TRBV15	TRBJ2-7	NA	CATSRDRYEQYF
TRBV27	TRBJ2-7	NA	CASSFDGPYEQYF
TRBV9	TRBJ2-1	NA	CASSVAPGQGIGEQFF
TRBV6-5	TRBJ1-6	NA	CASSFTNSYNSPLHF
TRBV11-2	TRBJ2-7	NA	CASNEGVRTYEQYF
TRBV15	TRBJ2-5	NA	CATSRMAGPQETQYF
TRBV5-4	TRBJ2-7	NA	CASRYGTGPFYEQYF
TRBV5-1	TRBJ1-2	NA	CASKTENYGYTF
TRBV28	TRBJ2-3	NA	CASSAGLDLTSTDTQYF
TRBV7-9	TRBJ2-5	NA	CASSFVEQRAETQYF
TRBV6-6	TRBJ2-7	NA	CASSYSGQAATYEQYF
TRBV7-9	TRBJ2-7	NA	CASSADGEYEQYF
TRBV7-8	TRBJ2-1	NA	CASSFPLAGGFAYNEQFF
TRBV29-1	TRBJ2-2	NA	CSVWDGTGELFF
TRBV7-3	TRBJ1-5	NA	CASSLGDPDSPNQPQHF
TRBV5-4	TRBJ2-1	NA	CASSAVPQDEQFF
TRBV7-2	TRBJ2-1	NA	CASSFGTSRNYNEQFF
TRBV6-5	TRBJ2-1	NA	CASSTGGVHNEQFF
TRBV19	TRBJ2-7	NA	CASSPQETYEQYF
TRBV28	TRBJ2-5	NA	CASTPRRGASPLQETQYF
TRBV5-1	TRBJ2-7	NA	CASSHDGYEQYF
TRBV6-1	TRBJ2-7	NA	CASNHRGIRYEQYF
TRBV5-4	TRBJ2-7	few	CASSLGQGASYEQYF
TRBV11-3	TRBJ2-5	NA	CASSPHPFETQYF
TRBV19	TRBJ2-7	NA	CASAGDTTYEQYF
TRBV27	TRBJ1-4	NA	CASSLHGRGQGAWTNEKLFF
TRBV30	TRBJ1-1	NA	CAWSDRGFTEAFF
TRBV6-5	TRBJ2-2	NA	CASSYGANTGELFF
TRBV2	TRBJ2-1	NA	CASRGTSGNEQFF
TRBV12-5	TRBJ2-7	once	CASGLDDLPYEQYF
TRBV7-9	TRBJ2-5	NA	CASSPSTSGGPLETQYF
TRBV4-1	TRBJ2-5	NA	CASSQEGRLQETQYF
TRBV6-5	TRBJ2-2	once	CASSLQGAGTGELFF
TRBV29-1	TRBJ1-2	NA	CSVEPGQEFYNYGYTF
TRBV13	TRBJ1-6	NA	CASSPTGTPSSYNSPLHF
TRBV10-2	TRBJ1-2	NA	CASSEGYYGYTF